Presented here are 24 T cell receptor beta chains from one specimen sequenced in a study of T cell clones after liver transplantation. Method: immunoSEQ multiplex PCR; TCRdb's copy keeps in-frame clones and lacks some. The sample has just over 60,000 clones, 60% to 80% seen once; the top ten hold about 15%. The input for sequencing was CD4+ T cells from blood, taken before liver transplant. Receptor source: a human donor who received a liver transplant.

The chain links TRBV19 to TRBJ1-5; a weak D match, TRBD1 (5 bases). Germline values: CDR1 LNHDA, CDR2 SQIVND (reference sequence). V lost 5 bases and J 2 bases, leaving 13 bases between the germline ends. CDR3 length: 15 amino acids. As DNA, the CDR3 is TGTGCCAGTAGTGGGGCGGCAGACGGCAATCAGCCCCAGCATTTT. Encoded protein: CASSGAADGNQPQHF.

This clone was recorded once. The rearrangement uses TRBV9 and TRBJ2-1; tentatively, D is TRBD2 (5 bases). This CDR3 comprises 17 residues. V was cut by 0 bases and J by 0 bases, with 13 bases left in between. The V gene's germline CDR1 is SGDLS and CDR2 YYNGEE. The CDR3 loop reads CASSVGEINFSYNEQFF. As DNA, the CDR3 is TGTGCCAGCAGCGTAGGGGAGATTAACTTCTCCTACAATGAGCAGTTCTTC.

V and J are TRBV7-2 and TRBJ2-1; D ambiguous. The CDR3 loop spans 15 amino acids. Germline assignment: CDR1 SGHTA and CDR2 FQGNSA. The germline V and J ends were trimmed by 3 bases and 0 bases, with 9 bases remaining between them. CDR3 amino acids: CASSFQQSSYNEQFF. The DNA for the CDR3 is TGTGCCAGCAGCTTCCAACAGAGCTCCTACAATGAGCAGTTCTTC.

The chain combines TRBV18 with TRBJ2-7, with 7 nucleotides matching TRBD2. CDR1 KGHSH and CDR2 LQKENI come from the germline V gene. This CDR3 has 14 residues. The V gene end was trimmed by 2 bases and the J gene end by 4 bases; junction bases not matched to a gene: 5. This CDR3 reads CASSPMVAGYEQYF. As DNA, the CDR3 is TGTGCCAGCTCACCAATGGTAGCGGGTTACGAGCAGTACTTC.

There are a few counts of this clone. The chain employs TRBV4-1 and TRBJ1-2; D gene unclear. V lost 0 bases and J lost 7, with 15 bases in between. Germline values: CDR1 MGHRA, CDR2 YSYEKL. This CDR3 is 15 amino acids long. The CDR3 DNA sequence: TGCGCCAGCAGCCAAGATATCGGAAGGGAGCGTGGCTACACCTTC. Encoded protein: CASSQDIGRERGYTF.

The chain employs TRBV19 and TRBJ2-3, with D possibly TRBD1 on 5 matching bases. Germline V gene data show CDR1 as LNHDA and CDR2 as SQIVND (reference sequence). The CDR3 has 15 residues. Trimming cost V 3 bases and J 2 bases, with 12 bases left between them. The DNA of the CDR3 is TGTGCCAGTAGTATGGGTCAGGGAATCACAGATACGCAGTATTTT. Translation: CASSMGQGITDTQYF.

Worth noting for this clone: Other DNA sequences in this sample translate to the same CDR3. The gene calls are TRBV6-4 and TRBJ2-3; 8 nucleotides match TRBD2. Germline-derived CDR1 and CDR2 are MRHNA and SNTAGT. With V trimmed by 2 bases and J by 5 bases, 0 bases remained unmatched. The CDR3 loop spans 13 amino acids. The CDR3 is CASSDRGGDTQYF. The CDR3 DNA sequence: TGTGCCAGCAGTGACCGGGGGGGAGATACGCAGTATTTT.

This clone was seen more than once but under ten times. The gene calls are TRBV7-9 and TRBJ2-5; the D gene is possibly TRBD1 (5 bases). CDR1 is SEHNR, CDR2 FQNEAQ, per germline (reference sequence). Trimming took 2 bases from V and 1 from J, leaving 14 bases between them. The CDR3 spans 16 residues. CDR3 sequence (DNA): TGTGCCAGCAGCTTACAGGTGGGGCAGGTCCAAGAGACCCAGTACTTC. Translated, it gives CASSLQVGQVQETQYF.

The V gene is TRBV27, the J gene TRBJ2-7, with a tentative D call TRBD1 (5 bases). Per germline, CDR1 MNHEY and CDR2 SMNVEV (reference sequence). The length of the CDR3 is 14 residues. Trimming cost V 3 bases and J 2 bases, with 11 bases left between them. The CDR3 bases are TGTGCCAGCAGTTTTCAGGGTGGCCCCTACGAGCAGTACTTC. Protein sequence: CASSFQGGPYEQYF.

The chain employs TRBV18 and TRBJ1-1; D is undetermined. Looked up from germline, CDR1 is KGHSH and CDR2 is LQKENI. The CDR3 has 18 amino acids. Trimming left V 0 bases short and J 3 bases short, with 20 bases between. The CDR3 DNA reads TGTGCCAGCTCACCACCGGGAGTAAGAACTTTCTTTCACACTGAAGCTTTCTTT. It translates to CASSPPGVRTFFHTEAFF.

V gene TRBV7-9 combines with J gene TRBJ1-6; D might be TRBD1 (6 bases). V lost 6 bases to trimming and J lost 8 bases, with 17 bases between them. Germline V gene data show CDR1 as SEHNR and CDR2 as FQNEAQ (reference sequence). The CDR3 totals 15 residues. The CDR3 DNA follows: TGTGCCAGCAGTCCCCGGGCCCCAGGGGATTCACCCCTCCACTTT. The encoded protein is CASSPRAPGDSPLHF.

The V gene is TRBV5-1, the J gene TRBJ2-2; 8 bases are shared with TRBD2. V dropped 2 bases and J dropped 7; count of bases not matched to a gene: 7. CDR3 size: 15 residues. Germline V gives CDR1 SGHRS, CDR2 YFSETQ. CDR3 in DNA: TGCGCCAGCAGCTTTATGAGCGGGGGAGACGGGGAGCTGTTTTTT. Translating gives CASSFMSGGDGELFF.

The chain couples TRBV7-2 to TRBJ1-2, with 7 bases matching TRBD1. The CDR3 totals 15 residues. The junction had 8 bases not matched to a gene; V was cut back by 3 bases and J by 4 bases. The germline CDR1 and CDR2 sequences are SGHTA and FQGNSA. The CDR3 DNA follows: TGTGCCAGCAGCTTGCAGACAGGGAATGGCTATGGCTACACCTTC. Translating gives CASSLQTGNGYGYTF.

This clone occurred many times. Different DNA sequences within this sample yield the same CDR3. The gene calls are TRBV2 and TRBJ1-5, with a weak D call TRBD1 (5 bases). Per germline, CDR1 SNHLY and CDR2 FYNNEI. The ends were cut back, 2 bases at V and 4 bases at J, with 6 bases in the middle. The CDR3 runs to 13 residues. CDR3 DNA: TGTGCCAGCAGTGAACAGGGTAATCAGCCCCAGCATTTT. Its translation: CASSEQGNQPQHF.

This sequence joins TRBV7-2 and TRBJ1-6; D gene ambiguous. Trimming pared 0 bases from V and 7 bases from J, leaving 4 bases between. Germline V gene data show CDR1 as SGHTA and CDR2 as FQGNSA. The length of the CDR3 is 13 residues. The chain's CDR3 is CASSLAQNSPLHF. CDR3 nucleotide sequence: TGTGCCAGCAGCTTAGCGCAGAATTCACCCCTCCACTTT.

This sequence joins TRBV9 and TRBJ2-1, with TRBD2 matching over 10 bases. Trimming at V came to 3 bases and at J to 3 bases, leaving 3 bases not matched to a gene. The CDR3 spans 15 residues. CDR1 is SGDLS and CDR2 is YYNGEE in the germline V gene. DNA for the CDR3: TGTGCCAGCAGCGCTCGACTAGCGGGCTACAATGAGCAGTTCTTC. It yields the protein CASSARLAGYNEQFF.

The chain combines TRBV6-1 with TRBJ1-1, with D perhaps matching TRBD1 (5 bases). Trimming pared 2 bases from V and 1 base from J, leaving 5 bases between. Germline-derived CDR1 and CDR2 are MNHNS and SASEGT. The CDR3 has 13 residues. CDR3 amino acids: CASSEQGNTEAFF. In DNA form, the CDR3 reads TGTGCCAGCAGTGAACAGGGGAACACTGAAGCTTTCTTT.

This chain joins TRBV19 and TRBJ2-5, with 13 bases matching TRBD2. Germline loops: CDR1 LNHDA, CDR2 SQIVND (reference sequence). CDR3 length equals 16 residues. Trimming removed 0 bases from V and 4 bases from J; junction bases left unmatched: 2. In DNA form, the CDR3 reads TGTGCCAGTAGTATAGAGGGGACTAGCGGGATAGAGACCCAGTACTTC. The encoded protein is CASSIEGTSGIETQYF.

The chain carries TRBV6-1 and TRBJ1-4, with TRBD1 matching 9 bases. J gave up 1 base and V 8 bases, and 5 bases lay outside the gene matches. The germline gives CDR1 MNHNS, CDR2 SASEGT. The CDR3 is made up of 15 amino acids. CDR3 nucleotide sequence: TGTGCCAGCTTACAGGGGGCGATAACTAATGAAAAACTGTTTTTT. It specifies CASLQGAITNEKLFF.

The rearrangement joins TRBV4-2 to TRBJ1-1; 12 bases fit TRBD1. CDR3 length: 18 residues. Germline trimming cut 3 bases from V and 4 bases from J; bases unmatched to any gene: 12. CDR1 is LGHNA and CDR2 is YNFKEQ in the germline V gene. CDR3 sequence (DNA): TGTGCCAGCAGCCAGGGACAGGGGGCCCGAAGGGTGGCCACTGAAGCTTTCTTT. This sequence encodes CASSQGQGARRVATEAFF.

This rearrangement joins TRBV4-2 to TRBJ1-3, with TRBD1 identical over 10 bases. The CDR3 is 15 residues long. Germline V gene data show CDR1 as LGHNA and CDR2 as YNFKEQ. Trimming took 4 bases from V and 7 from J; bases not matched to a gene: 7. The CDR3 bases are TGTGCCAGCAGCCTAGAGGACAGGGGGTCGAACACCATATATTTT. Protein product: CASSLEDRGSNTIYF.

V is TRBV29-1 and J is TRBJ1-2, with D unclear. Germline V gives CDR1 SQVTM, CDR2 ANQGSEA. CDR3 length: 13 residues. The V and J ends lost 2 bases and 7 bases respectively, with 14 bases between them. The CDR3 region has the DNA TGCAGCGTTGAACTCCCACCGGGTGGTGGCTACACCTTC. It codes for CSVELPPGGGYTF. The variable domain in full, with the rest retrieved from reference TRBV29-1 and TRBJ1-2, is SAVISQKPSRDICQRGTSLTIQCQVDSQVTMMFWYRQQPGQSLTLIATANQGSEATYESGFVIDKFPISRPNLTFSTLTVSNMSPEDSSIYLCSVELPPGGGYTFGSGTRLTVV.

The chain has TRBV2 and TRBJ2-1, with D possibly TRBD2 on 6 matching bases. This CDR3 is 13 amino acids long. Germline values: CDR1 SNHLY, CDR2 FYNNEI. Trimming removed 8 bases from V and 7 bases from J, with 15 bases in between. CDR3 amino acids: CASGTAGQNEQFF. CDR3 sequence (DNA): TGTGCCAGCGGGACCGCGGGGCAAAATGAGCAGTTCTTC.

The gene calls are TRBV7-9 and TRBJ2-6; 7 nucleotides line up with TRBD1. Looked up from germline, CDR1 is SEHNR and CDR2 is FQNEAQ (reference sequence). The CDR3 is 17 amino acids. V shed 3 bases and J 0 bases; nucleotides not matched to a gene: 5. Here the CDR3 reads CASSFWTGGSGANVLTF. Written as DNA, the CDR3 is TGTGCCAGCAGCTTTTGGACAGGTGGCTCTGGGGCCAACGTCCTGACTTTC.